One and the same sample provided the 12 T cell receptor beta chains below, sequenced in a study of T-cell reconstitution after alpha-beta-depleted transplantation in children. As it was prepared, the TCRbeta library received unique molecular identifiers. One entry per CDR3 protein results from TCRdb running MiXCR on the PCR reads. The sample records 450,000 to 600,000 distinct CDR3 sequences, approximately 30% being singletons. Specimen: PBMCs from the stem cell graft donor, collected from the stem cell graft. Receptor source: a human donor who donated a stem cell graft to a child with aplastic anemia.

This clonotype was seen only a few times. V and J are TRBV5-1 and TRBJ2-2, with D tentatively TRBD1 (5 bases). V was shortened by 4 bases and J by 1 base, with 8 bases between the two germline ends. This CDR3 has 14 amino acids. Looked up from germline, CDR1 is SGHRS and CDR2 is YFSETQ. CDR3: CASSATGNTGELFF. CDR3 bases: TGCGCCAGCAGCGCCACAGGGAACACCGGGGAGCTGTTTTTT.

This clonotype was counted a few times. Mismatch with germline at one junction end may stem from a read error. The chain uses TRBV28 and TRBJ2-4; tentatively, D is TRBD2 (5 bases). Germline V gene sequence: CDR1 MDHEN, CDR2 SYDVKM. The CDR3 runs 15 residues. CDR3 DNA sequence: TGTGCCAGCAGCTCAGCCGGGATAACCAAAAACATTCGGTACTTC. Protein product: CASSSAGITKNIRYF.

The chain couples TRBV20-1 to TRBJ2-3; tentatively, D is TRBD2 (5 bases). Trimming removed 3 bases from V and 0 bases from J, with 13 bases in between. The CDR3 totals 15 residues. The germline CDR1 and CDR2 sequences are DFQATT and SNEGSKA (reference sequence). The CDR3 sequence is CSASMVARSTDTQYF. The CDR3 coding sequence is TGCAGTGCTAGCATGGTAGCGAGAAGCACAGATACGCAGTATTTT.

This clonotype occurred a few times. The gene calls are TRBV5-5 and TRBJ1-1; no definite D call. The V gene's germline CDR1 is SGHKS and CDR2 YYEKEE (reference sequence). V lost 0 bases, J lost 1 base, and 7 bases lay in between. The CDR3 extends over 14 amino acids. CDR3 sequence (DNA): TGTGCCAGCAGCTTGGTAACAGCGAACACTGAAGCTTTCTTT. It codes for CASSLVTANTEAFF. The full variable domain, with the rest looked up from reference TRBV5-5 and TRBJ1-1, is DAGVTQSPTHLIKTRGQQVTLRCSPISGHKSVSWYQQVLGQGPQFIFQYYEKEERGRGNFPDRFSARQFPNYSSELNVNALLLGDSALYLCASSLVTANTEAFFGQGTRLTVV.

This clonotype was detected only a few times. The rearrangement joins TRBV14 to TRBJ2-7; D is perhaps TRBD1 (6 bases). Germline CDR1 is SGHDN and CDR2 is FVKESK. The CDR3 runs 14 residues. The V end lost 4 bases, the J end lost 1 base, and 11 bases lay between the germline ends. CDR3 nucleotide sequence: TGTGCCAGCAGCCGGGGGCCCACGTCCTACGAGCAGTACGTC. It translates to CASSRGPTSYEQYV.

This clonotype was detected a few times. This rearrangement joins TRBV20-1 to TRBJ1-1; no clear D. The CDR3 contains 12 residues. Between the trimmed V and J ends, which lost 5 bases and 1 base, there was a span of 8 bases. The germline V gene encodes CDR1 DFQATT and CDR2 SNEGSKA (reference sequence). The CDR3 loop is CSALGENTEAFF. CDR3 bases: TGCAGTGCTCTTGGCGAGAACACTGAAGCTTTCTTT.

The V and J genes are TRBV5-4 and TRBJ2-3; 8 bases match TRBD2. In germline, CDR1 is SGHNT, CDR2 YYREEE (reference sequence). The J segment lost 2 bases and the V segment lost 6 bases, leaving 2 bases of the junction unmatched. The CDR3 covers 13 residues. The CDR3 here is CASNSGTTDTQYF. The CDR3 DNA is TGTGCCAGCAATAGCGGGACCACAGATACGCAGTATTTT.

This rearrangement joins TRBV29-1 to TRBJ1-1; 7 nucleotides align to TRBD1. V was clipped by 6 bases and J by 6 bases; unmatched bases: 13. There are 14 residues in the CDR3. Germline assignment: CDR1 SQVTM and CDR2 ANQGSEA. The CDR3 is CSVDRTGDDPEAFF. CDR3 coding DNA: TGCAGCGTCGACAGGACAGGAGACGACCCTGAAGCTTTCTTT.

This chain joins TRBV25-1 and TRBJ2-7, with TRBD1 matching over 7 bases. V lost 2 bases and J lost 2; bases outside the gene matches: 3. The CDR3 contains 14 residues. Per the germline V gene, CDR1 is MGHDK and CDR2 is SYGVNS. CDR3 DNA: TGTGCCAGCAGTGAAGCCGGGACAGCCTACGAGCAGTACTTC. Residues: CASSEAGTAYEQYF.

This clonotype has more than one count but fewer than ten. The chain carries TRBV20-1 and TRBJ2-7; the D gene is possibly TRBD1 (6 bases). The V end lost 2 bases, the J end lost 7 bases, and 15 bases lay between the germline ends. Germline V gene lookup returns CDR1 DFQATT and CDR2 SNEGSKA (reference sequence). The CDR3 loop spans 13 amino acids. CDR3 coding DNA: TGCAGTGCTAGATTTCGGACAGTGGGGGAGCAGTACTTC. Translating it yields CSARFRTVGEQYF.

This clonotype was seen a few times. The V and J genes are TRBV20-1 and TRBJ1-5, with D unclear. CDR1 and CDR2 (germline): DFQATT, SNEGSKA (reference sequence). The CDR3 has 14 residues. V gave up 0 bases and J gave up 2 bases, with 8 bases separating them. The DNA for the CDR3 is TGCAGTGCTAGAGATTGGCAGGGCAATCAGCCCCAGCATTTT. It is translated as CSARDWQGNQPQHF.

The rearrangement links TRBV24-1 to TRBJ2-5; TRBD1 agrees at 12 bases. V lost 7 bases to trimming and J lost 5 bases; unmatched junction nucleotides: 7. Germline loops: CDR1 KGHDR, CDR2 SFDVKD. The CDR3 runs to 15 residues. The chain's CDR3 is CATSSGQGAWETQYF. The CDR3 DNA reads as TGTGCCACCAGCTCGGGACAGGGGGCTTGGGAGACCCAGTACTTC.